Each of the 2 T cell receptor beta chains below was sequenced from the same sample in a study of T cell responses to AZD1222 COVID-19 vaccine. Repertoires were generated with immunoSEQ multiplex PCR, while TCRdb's copy carries only in-frame clones and drops some. This sample has 200,000 or so clones, with almost 95% found just once. The material was peripheral blood, obtained on day 0 of AZD1222 vaccination. These receptors all stem from an adult in good health.

The chain links TRBV30 to TRBJ2-5; D unresolved. Germline CDR1 is GTSNPN and CDR2 is SVGIG (reference sequence). V was cut by 0 bases and J by 2 bases, with 1 base left in between. The CDR3 runs to 11 residues. The DNA of the CDR3 is TGTGCCTGGAGTGTACAAGAGACCCAGTACTTC. Translated: CAWSVQETQYF.

The chain recombines TRBV2 with TRBJ1-6, with 9 bases lining up with TRBD1. The CDR3 loop spans 15 amino acids. Germline CDR1 reads SNHLY; CDR2 reads FYNNEI. Unmatched junction bases numbered 5, after V lost 6 bases and J lost 5 bases. For the CDR3, the DNA is TGTGCCAGCAGGCCCGGGACAGGGAATAATTCACCCCTCCACTTT. Translation: CASRPGTGNNSPLHF.